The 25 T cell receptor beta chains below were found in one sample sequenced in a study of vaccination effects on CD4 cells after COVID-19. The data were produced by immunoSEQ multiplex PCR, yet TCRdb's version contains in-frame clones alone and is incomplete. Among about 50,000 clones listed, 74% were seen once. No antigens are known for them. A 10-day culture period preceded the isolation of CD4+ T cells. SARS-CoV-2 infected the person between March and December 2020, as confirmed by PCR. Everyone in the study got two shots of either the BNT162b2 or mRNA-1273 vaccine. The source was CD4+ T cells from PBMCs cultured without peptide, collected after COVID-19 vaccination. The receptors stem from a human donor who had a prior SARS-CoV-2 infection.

In DNA, the CDR3 is TGTGCCACCATGACTAGCGGGGGGGCCGAGCAGTACTTC. The encoded protein is CATMTSGGAEQYF. This chain connects TRBV19 to TRBJ2-7; TRBD2 agrees at 14 bases. CDR3 size: 13 residues. The J segment lost 6 bases and the V segment lost 10 bases, leaving 5 bases of the junction unmatched. CDR1 and CDR2 from the germline V gene are LNHDA and SQIVND (reference sequence). The complete variable domain, with remaining parts taken from reference TRBV19 and TRBJ2-7, reads DGGITQSPKYLFRKEGQNVTLSCEQNLNHDAMYWYRQDPGQGLRLIYYSQIVNDFQKGDIAEGYSVSREKKESFPLTVTSAQKNPTAFYLCATMTSGGAEQYFGPGTRLTVT.

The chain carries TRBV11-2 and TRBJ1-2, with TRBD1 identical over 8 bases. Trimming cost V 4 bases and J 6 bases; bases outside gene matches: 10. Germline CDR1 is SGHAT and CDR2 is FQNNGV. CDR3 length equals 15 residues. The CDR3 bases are TGTGCCAGCAGCTCTACGACAGGGGTCGAGGATGGCTACACCTTC. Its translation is CASSSTTGVEDGYTF.

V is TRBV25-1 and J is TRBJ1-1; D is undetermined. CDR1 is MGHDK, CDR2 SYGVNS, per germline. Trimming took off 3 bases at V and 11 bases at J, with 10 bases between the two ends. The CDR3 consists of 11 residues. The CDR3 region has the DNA TGTGCCAGCAGTGACCCCCGGGCGGCTTTCTTT. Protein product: CASSDPRAAFF. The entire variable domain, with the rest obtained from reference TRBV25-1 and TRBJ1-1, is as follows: EADIYQTPRYLVIGTGKKITLECSQTMGHDKMYWYQQDPGMELHLIHYSYGVNSTEKGDLSSESTVSRIRTEHFPLTLESARPSHTSQYLCASSDPRAAFFGQGTRLTVV.

In nucleotides, the CDR3 is TGCGCCAGTCGGGGACAGAACTATGGCTACACCTTC. Protein: CASRGQNYGYTF. The chain links TRBV5-1 to TRBJ1-2; 7 bases agree with TRBD1. CDR1 is SGHRS and CDR2 is YFSETQ in the germline V gene. The CDR3 is made up of 12 amino acids. V shed 8 bases and J 2 bases; nucleotides not matched to a gene: 3.

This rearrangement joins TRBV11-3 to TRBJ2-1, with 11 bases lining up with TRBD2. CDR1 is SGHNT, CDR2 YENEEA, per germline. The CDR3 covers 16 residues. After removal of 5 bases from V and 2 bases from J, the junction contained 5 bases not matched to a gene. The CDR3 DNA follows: TGTGCCAGCAGCCTCGGGACTAGCGGACCCTACAATGAGCAGTTCTTC. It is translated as CASSLGTSGPYNEQFF.

The CDR3 protein is CASSPRIGLAGRETQYF. The CDR3 DNA follows: TGTGCCAGCAGCCCGAGGATTGGACTAGCGGGGAGGGAGACCCAGTACTTC. V usage is TRBV3-1 (or the pseudogene TRBV3-2) and J usage is TRBJ2-5; 12 nucleotides line up with TRBD2. Germline V gives CDR1 LGHDT, CDR2 YNNKEL (reference sequence). The CDR3 runs to 17 residues. V was pared by 4 bases and J by 5 bases, with 11 bases of the junction left unmatched.

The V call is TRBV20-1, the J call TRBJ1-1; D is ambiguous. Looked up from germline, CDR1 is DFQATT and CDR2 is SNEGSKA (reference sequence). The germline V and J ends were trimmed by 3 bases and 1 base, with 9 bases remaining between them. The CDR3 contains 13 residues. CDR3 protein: CSASSGWNTEAFF. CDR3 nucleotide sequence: TGCAGTGCTAGTTCCGGGTGGAACACTGAAGCTTTCTTT.

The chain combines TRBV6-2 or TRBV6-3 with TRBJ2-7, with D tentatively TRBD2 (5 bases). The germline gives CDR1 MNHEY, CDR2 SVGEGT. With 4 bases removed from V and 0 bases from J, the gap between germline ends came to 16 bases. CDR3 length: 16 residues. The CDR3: CASSLRRLANSYEQYF. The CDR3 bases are TGTGCCAGCAGTTTACGTCGGTTAGCGAACTCCTACGAGCAGTACTTC.

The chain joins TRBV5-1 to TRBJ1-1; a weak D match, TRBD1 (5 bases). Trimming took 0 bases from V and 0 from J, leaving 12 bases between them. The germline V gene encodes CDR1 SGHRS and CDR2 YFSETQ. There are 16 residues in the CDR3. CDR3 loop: CASSLGKGSMNTEAFF. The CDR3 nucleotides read TGCGCCAGCAGCTTGGGTAAGGGGTCGATGAACACTGAAGCTTTCTTT.

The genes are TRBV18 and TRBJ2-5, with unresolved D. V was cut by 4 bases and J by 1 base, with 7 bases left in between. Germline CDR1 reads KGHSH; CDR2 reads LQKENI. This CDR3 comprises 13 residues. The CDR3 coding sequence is TGTGCCAGCTCACGACGGTTCCAAGAGACCCAGTACTTC. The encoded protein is CASSRRFQETQYF.

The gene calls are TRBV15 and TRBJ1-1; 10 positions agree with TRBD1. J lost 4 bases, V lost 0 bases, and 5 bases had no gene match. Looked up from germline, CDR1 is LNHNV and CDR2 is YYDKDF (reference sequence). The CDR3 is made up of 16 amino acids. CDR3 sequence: CATSRDWGQGITEAFF. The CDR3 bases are TGTGCCACCAGCAGAGATTGGGGACAGGGGATCACTGAAGCTTTCTTT.

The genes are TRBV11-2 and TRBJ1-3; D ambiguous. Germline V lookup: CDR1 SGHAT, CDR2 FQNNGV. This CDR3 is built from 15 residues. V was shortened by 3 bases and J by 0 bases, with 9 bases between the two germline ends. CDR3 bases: TGTGCCAGCAGCTTGCCCCGCTCCTCTGGAAACACCATATATTTT. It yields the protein CASSLPRSSGNTIYF.

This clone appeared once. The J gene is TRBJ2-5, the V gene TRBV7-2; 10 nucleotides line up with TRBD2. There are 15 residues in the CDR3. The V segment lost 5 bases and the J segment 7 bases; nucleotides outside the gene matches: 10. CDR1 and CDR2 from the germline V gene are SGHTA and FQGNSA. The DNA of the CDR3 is TGTGCCAGCAGCCCGCGGACTAGCGGCGGGGTGACCCAGTACTTC. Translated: CASSPRTSGGVTQYF.

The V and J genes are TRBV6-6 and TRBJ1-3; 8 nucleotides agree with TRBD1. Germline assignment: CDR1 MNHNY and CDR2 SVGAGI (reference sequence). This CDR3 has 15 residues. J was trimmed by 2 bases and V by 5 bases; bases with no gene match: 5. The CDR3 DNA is TGTGCCAGCAGTGACCCAGGGGGCACTGGAAACACCATATATTTT. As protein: CASSDPGGTGNTIYF.

Here the CDR3 DNA reads TGTGCCAGCAGCCCCCGGACAGGGTCCGCTGAGCAGTTCTTC. Its protein product is CASSPRTGSAEQFF. V usage is TRBV7-2 and J usage is TRBJ2-1; 8 positions agree with TRBD1. The germline gives CDR1 SGHTA, CDR2 FQGNSA. Germline trimming cut 5 bases from V and 9 bases from J; bases unmatched to any gene: 9. This CDR3 has 14 residues.

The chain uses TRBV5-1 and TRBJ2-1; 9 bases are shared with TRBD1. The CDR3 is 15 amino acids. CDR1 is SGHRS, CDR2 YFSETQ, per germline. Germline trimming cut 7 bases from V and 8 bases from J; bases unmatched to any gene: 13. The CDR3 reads CASGERTGVFYEQFF. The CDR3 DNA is TGCGCCAGCGGGGAGAGGACAGGGGTTTTTTATGAGCAGTTCTTC.

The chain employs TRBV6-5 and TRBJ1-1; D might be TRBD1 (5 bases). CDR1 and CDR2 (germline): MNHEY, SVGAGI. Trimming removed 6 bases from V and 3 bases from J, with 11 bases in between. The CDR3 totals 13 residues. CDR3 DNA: TGTGCCAGCAGGCGGACAACCCACACTGAAGCTTTCTTT. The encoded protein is CASRRTTHTEAFF.

The CDR3 reads CASSESGGNTQYF. Here the CDR3 DNA reads TGTGCCAGCAGTGAATCGGGGGGCAATACGCAGTATTTT. The chain links TRBV25-1 to TRBJ2-3, with D tentatively TRBD2 (7 bases). V gave up 1 base and J gave up 7 bases, with 9 bases separating them. CDR1 and CDR2 from the germline V gene are MGHDK and SYGVNS. This CDR3 region has 13 residues.

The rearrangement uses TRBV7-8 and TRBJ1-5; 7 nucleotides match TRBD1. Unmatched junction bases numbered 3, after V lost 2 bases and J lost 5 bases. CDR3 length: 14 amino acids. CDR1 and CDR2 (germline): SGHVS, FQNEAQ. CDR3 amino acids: CASSLRTGDQPQHF. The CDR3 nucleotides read TGTGCCAGCAGCTTAAGAACAGGGGATCAGCCCCAGCATTTT.

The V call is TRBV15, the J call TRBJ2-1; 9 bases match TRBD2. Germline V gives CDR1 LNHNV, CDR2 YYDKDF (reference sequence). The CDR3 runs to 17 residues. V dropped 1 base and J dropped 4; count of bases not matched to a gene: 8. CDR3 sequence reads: CATSRAVAGGVYNEQFF. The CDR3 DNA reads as TGTGCCACCAGCAGAGCCGTGGCGGGAGGGGTATACAATGAGCAGTTCTTC. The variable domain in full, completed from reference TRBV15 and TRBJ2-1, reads DAMVIQNPRYQVTQFGKPVTLSCSQTLNHNVMYWYQQKSSQAPKLLFHYYDKDFNNEADTPDNFQSRRPNTSFCFLDIRSPGLGDTAMYLCATSRAVAGGVYNEQFFGPGTRLTVL.

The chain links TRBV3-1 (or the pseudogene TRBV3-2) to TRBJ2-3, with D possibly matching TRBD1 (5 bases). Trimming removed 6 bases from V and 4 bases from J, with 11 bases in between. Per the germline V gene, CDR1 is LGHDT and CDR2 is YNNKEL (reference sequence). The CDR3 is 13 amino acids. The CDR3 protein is CASRQSRADTQYF. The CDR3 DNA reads TGTGCCAGCAGACAGAGCAGGGCAGATACGCAGTATTTT.

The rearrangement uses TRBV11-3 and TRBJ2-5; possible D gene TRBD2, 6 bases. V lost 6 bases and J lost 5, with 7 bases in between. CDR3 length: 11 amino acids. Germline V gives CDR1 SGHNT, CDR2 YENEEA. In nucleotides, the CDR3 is TGTGCCAGCAGTGCGGGGGAGACCCAGTACTTC. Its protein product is CASSAGETQYF.

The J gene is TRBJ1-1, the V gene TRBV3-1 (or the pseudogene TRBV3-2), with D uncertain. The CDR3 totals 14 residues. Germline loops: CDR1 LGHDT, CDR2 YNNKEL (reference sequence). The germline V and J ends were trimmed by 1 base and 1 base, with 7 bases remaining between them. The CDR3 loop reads CASSQGWRNTEAFF. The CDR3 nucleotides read TGTGCCAGCAGCCAAGGGTGGCGGAACACTGAAGCTTTCTTT.

The CDR3 coding sequence is TGTGCCAGCAGCACTAGGACAGGGGGGGTAGGAAACACCATATATTTT. Its protein is CASSTRTGGVGNTIYF. The rearrangement joins TRBV7-2 to TRBJ1-3; TRBD1 agrees at 10 bases. This CDR3 has 16 amino acids. V dropped 5 bases and J dropped 4; count of bases not matched to a gene: 8. Germline-derived CDR1 and CDR2 are SGHTA and FQGNSA.

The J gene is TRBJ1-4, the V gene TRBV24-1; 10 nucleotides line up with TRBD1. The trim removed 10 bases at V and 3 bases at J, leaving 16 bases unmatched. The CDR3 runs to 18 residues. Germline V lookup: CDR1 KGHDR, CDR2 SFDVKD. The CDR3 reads CATTRPGQGRSANEKLFF. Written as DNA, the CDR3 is TGTGCCACAACCCGCCCGGGACAGGGGAGGTCGGCTAATGAAAAACTGTTTTTT.